These 4 T cell receptor beta chains were all obtained from the same sample, sequenced in a study of early T cells in non-severe SARS-CoV-2 infection. From the 5' RACE reads, TCRdb called clonotypes with MiXCR, one entry per CDR3 protein. The table shows 69,000 or so distinct CDR3 sequences, with less than 15% occurring only once. The sequenced sample consisted of whole blood. These receptors all come from an adult who was a healthcare worker with PCR-confirmed SARS-CoV-2 infection or an uninfected control (not recorded which).

This clonotype was recorded many times. The chain employs TRBV7-9 and TRBJ1-1, with D perhaps TRBD1 (5 bases). The CDR3 has 14 amino acids. Germline V gives CDR1 SEHNR, CDR2 FQNEAQ (reference sequence). Trimming stripped 3 bases from V and 1 base from J, with 9 bases between. The CDR3 nucleotides read TGTGCCAGCAGCTTCTCAGGGAAGAACACTGAAGCTTTCTTT. It encodes CASSFSGKNTEAFF.

Ten or more counts support this clonotype. This chain links TRBV5-8 with TRBJ2-2, with 10 bases matching TRBD2. V was clipped by 5 bases and J by 0 bases; unmatched bases: 7. The CDR3 sequence is 17 residues long. The germline V gene encodes CDR1 SGHTS and CDR2 YDEGEE. The CDR3 spells CASRRLAGHANTGELFF. In nucleotides, the CDR3 is TGTGCCAGCAGAAGACTAGCGGGCCACGCGAACACCGGGGAGCTGTTTTTT.

This clonotype was recorded many times. The chain joins TRBV11-2 to TRBJ1-6, with D possibly being TRBD1 (6 bases). Trimming took 2 bases from V and 0 from J, leaving 11 bases between them. This CDR3 contains 17 residues. The V gene's germline CDR1 is SGHAT and CDR2 FQNNGV. The CDR3 nucleotides read TGTGCCAGCAGCTTAAGGGGGAAAGGCTCCTATAATTCACCCCTCCACTTT. It yields the protein CASSLRGKGSYNSPLHF.

The V gene is TRBV6-2 or TRBV6-3, the J gene TRBJ1-2, with D perhaps matching TRBD1 (5 bases). Germline CDR1 is MNHEY and CDR2 is SVGEGT. CDR3 length equals 15 residues. Trimming shortened V by 6 bases and J by 0 bases, and 14 bases separated the two germline ends. CDR3 sequence: CASSKDTIPNYGYTF. Here the CDR3 DNA reads TGTGCCAGCAGCAAGGACACTATTCCTAACTATGGCTACACCTTC.